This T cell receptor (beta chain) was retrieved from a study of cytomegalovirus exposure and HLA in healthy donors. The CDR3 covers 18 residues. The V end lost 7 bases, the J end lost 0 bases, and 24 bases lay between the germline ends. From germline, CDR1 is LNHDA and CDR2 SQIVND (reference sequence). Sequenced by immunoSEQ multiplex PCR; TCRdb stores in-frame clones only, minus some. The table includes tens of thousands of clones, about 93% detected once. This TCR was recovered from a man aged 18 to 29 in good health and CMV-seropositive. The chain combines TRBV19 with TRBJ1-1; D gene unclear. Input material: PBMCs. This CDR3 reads CASTPYDTTRLMNTEAFF. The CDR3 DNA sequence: TGTGCCAGTACCCCATATGACACGACACGTCTAATGAACACTGAAGCTTTCTTT.